The 22 T cell receptor beta chains presented below share a single source sample, sequenced in a study of cytomegalovirus exposure and HLA in healthy donors. This PCR relied on a set of 60 Vbeta primers and 13 Jbeta primers. TCRdb's copy holds only in-frame clones and misses some; the assay was immunoSEQ multiplex PCR. The sample records around 130,000 clones, 80% to 90% being singletons. Input material: PBMCs. The receptors derive from a man in his fifties in good health and CMV-seronegative.

A word on this clone: Other nucleotide sequences from this sample produce the same CDR3. The chain recombines TRBV15 with TRBJ2-7; D possibly corresponds to TRBD2 (5 bases). The V and J ends lost 0 bases and 4 bases respectively, with 7 bases between them. CDR1 LNHNV and CDR2 YYDKDF come from the germline V gene (reference sequence). CDR3 length equals 13 residues. CDR3 in DNA: TGTGCCACCAGCAGAGATCGAGGGTACGAGCAGTACTTC. Amino acid sequence: CATSRDRGYEQYF. Complete variable domain (other parts from reference TRBV15 and TRBJ2-7): DAMVIQNPRYQVTQFGKPVTLSCSQTLNHNVMYWYQQKSSQAPKLLFHYYDKDFNNEADTPDNFQSRRPNTSFCFLDIRSPGLGDTAMYLCATSRDRGYEQYFGPGTRLTVT.

The rearrangement links TRBV6-5 to TRBJ1-2, with D tentatively TRBD1 (6 bases). Germline loops: CDR1 MNHEY, CDR2 SVGAGI. V lost 5 bases, J lost 8 bases, and 15 bases lay in between. The CDR3 has 13 residues. DNA for the CDR3: TGTGCCAGCAGTCTGGACAGAATGGGGGGCTACACCTTC. Protein product: CASSLDRMGGYTF.

The V gene is TRBV2, the J gene TRBJ2-1, with D unclear. Germline-derived CDR1 and CDR2 are SNHLY and FYNNEI. The CDR3 loop spans 15 amino acids. Trimming removed 5 bases from V and 1 base from J, with 12 bases in between. The CDR3 nucleotides read TGTGCCAGCAGTAACCCTCTCCAGTCCTACAATGAGCAGTTCTTC. Translated, it gives CASSNPLQSYNEQFF.

The chain employs TRBV5-4 and TRBJ2-3; TRBD1 matches at 8 bases. Unmatched junction bases numbered 11, after V lost 0 bases and J lost 5 bases. This CDR3 is 17 amino acids long. The germline gives CDR1 SGHNT, CDR2 YYREEE (reference sequence). The CDR3 region is CASSLEAGGRAVDTQYF. The CDR3 DNA sequence: TGTGCCAGCAGCTTGGAAGCAGGGGGCCGGGCTGTAGATACGCAGTATTTT.

V and J are TRBV30 and TRBJ1-2; D unclear. CDR3 length: 12 residues. Trimming stripped 2 bases from V and 2 bases from J, with 6 bases between. CDR1 is GTSNPN and CDR2 is SVGIG in the germline V gene (reference sequence). CDR3 nucleotides: TGTGCCTGGAGTACAACAAACTATGGCTACACCTTC. As protein: CAWSTTNYGYTF. Full variable domain (missing parts from reference TRBV30 and TRBJ1-2): SQTIHQWPATLVQPVGSPLSLECTVEGTSNPNLYWYRQAAGRGLQLLFYSVGIGQISSEVPQNLSASRPQDRQFILSSKKLLLSDSGFYLCAWSTTNYGYTFGSGTRLTVV.

This clone was seen a few times. The chain's CDR3 is CASSLRTGSYGYTF. DNA of the CDR3: TGTGCCAGCAGCTTACGAACAGGGAGCTATGGCTACACCTTC. The chain uses TRBV7-8 and TRBJ1-2, with D perhaps TRBD1 (6 bases). Trimming stripped 2 bases from V and 4 bases from J, with 11 bases between. The CDR3 length is 14 residues. Germline V gene sequence: CDR1 SGHVS, CDR2 FQNEAQ.

The V call is TRBV19, the J call TRBJ2-1, with 9 bases identical to TRBD1. The CDR3 extends over 16 amino acids. Trimming took 5 bases from V and 4 from J; bases not matched to a gene: 9. From germline, CDR1 is LNHDA and CDR2 SQIVND (reference sequence). CDR3 loop: CASSLYGTGPYNEQFF. CDR3 nucleotides: TGTGCCAGTAGTTTATACGGGACAGGGCCTTACAATGAGCAGTTCTTC.

J is TRBJ2-4 and V is TRBV19; tentative D call: TRBD1 (6 bases). CDR1 is LNHDA, CDR2 SQIVND, per germline (reference sequence). The CDR3 has 13 residues. Trimming left V 4 bases short and J 5 bases short, with 9 bases between. DNA for the CDR3: TGTGCCAGTAGTAGGGGGCCAGAAAACATTCAGTACTTC. Amino acid sequence: CASSRGPENIQYF.

CDR3 sequence: CASSLARQGSYGYTF. The CDR3 DNA sequence: TGTGCCAGCAGCTTGGCTCGACAGGGAAGCTATGGCTACACCTTC. The V call is TRBV5-4, the J call TRBJ1-2; 7 nucleotides line up with TRBD1. The CDR3 extends over 15 amino acids. From germline, CDR1 is SGHNT and CDR2 YYREEE (reference sequence). V dropped 0 bases and J dropped 4; count of bases not matched to a gene: 6.

The J gene is TRBJ2-1, the V gene TRBV7-9; D gene uncertain. The germline CDR1 and CDR2 sequences are SEHNR and FQNEAQ (reference sequence). Trimming took off 6 bases at V and 6 bases at J, with 6 bases between the two ends. This CDR3 spans 11 amino acids. The CDR3 DNA is TGTGCCAGCAGTGCGATCAATGAGCAGTTCTTC. Its translation: CASSAINEQFF.

The chain employs TRBV7-3 and TRBJ2-5; TRBD2 matches at 11 bases. Per the germline V gene, CDR1 is SGHTA and CDR2 is FQGTGA. V lost 0 bases, J lost 4 bases, and 1 base stayed unmatched. This CDR3 comprises 15 residues. CDR3 in DNA: TGTGCCAGCAGCTTAACAGGGACTAGCGGAGAGACCCAGTACTTC. This translates into CASSLTGTSGETQYF.

The DNA of the CDR3 is TGTGCCAGCAGTTGGACTCGCACCGCAAACTATGGCTACACCTTC. This translates into CASSWTRTANYGYTF. The V call is TRBV27, the J call TRBJ1-2; D unresolved. Trimming cost V 4 bases and J 2 bases, with 14 bases left between them. The V gene's germline CDR1 is MNHEY and CDR2 SMNVEV (reference sequence). This CDR3 contains 15 residues.

The chain uses TRBV27 and TRBJ2-2, with TRBD1 matching over 9 bases. V was clipped by 2 bases and J by 4 bases; unmatched bases: 11. Germline-derived CDR1 and CDR2 are MNHEY and SMNVEV (reference sequence). This CDR3 region has 18 residues. For the CDR3, the DNA is TGTGCCAGCAGTTTACGACAGGGGGTGACTTTTGGCACCGGGGAGCTGTTTTTT. Its protein is CASSLRQGVTFGTGELFF.

This clone turned up a few times. The chain carries TRBV6-1 and TRBJ2-7, with TRBD1 matching 7 bases. The V and J ends lost 5 bases and 0 bases, in that order; junction bases with no gene match: 4. CDR1 is MNHNS, CDR2 SASEGT, per germline. This CDR3 contains 14 residues. DNA of the CDR3: TGTGCCAGCAGTTTCCGGGACAGCTCCTACGAGCAGTACTTC. Protein: CASSFRDSSYEQYF.

This chain links TRBV7-9 with TRBJ1-2; 10 positions agree with TRBD1. V gave up 1 base and J gave up 4 bases; unmatched junction bases: 6. The V gene's germline CDR1 is SEHNR and CDR2 FQNEAQ (reference sequence). This CDR3 region has 16 residues. Here the CDR3 reads CASSLGDRGRGYGYTF. The CDR3 DNA reads TGTGCCAGCAGCTTAGGAGACAGGGGGCGCGGCTATGGCTACACCTTC.

The rearrangement links TRBV29-1 to TRBJ2-7; 7 bases are a match to TRBD1. The CDR3 runs to 13 residues. After removal of 1 base from V and 1 base from J, the junction contained 1 base not matched to a gene. Germline CDR1 SQVTM, CDR2 ANQGSEA. CDR3 protein: CSVEGDSSYEQYF. The DNA of the CDR3 is TGCAGCGTTGAAGGGGACAGTTCCTACGAGCAGTACTTC.

This sequence joins TRBV4-1 and TRBJ2-5; TRBD1 is a possible D gene (6 bases). The ends were cut back, 1 base at V and 3 bases at J, with 9 bases in the middle. In germline, CDR1 is MGHRA, CDR2 YSYEKL. The CDR3 totals 14 residues. In nucleotides, the CDR3 is TGCGCCAGCAGCCAAGCCGGGACAAAAGAGACCCAGTACTTC. Protein product: CASSQAGTKETQYF.

This chain links TRBV7-6 with TRBJ1-1; perhaps TRBD1 as D (6 bases). This CDR3 has 15 amino acids. Germline V lookup: CDR1 SGHVS, CDR2 FNYEAQ. Trimming shortened V by 5 bases and J by 1 base, and 14 bases separated the two germline ends. The DNA for the CDR3 is TGTGCCAGCAGCCCACAACAGGGATCGAACACTGAAGCTTTCTTT. Translation: CASSPQQGSNTEAFF. The whole variable domain, filled in from reference TRBV7-6 and TRBJ1-1, reads GAGVSQSPRYKVTKRGQDVALRCDPISGHVSLYWYRQALGQGPEFLTYFNYEAQQDKSGLPNDRFSAERPEGSISTLTIQRTEQRDSAMYRCASSPQQGSNTEAFFGQGTRLTVV.

The chain carries TRBV2 and TRBJ2-3, with 9 nucleotides matching TRBD2. The germline V gene has CDR1 SNHLY and CDR2 FYNNEI. V lost 6 bases, J lost 1 base, and 11 bases stayed unmatched. The CDR3 length is 17 residues. The CDR3 sequence: CASRAGLANSRTDTQYF. DNA of the CDR3: TGTGCCAGCAGGGCGGGACTAGCAAACTCCCGCACAGATACGCAGTATTTT.

This clone was found once. The chain joins TRBV4-2 to TRBJ2-5; 8 positions match TRBD1. The CDR3 length is 14 residues. Germline CDR1 and CDR2: LGHNA and YNFKEQ. V lost 4 bases to trimming and J lost 11 bases; unmatched junction nucleotides: 12. This CDR3 reads CASSPRDRTKEQYF. The CDR3 coding sequence is TGTGCCAGCAGCCCCAGGGACAGGACTAAGGAGCAGTACTTC.

The gene calls are TRBV7-9 and TRBJ2-4; tentative D call: TRBD1 (6 bases). Germline V gene sequence: CDR1 SEHNR, CDR2 FQNEAQ (reference sequence). Trimming shortened V by 0 bases and J by 8 bases, and 11 bases separated the two germline ends. This CDR3 has 14 amino acids. The CDR3 loop is CASSLAPRGDIQYF. For the CDR3, the DNA is TGTGCCAGCAGCTTAGCGCCCAGGGGTGACATTCAGTACTTC.

This chain joins TRBV10-2 and TRBJ2-1; TRBD2 matches 7 bases. CDR1 WSHSY and CDR2 SAAADI come from the germline V gene. The CDR3 has 14 residues. V lost 7 bases, J lost 5 bases, and 8 bases stayed unmatched. The CDR3 DNA is TGCGCCAGCACCCTTAGCGGGCCCAACAATGAGCAGTTCTTC. Encoded protein: CASTLSGPNNEQFF.